The 8 T cell receptor beta chains below all came from one sample that was sequenced in a study of post-analysis software for immune sequencing data. The study, taken as a whole, reports: In patients, TRBV5-6, TRBV5-1 and TRBV20-1 belonged to five or six TRBV segments found more frequently than in controls.

These TCRs' antigens remain unknown. cDNA libraries for TCR beta contained unique molecular identifiers. TCRdb reanalysed the PCR reads using MiXCR and keeps one entry per CDR3 protein. The sample yields about 460,000 distinct CDR3 sequences, nearly 45% seen once. Sequenced material: blood. Receptors originate from a girl under 18 with multiple sclerosis.

A remark on this clonotype: A junction boundary mismatches the germline segment, possibly from a read error. J is TRBJ1-2 and V is TRBV6-6; D unresolved. This CDR3 has 16 residues. CDR1 MNHNY and CDR2 SVGAGI come from the germline V gene (reference sequence). The CDR3 loop reads CASRSPQRKTNYGCTF. Here the CDR3 DNA reads TGTGCCAGCAGGTCTCCCCAGAGGAAAACTAACTATGGCTGCACCTTC.

The chain uses TRBV5-1 and TRBJ2-7; 7 bases map to TRBD1. Germline CDR1 is SGHRS and CDR2 is YFSETQ. Unmatched junction bases numbered 4, after V lost 4 bases and J lost 0 bases. This CDR3 is built from 14 residues. The CDR3 sequence is CASSRGQVSYEQYF. The CDR3 DNA reads TGCGCCAGCAGCCGAGGACAGGTCTCCTACGAGCAGTACTTC. The entire variable domain, with the rest obtained from reference TRBV5-1 and TRBJ2-7, is as follows: KAGVTQTPRYLIKTRGQQVTLSCSPISGHRSVSWYQQTPGQGLQFLFEYFSETQRNKGNFPGRFSGRQFSNSRSEMNVSTLELGDSALYLCASSRGQVSYEQYFGPGTRLTVT.

The sample holds a few counts of this clonotype. This sequence joins TRBV6-6 and TRBJ2-5, with D possibly being TRBD2 (6 bases). Trimming left V 2 bases short and J 9 bases short, with 10 bases between. The CDR3 totals 12 residues. Germline lookup yields CDR1 MNHNY and CDR2 SVGAGI (reference sequence). In nucleotides, the CDR3 is TGTGCCAGCAGTTACACCGGGGGAGCCCAGTACTTC. Its protein product is CASSYTGGAQYF.

J is TRBJ1-5 and V is TRBV7-2; tentative D call: TRBD1 (6 bases). The CDR3 has 15 amino acids. V was shortened by 4 bases and J by 0 bases, with 10 bases between the two germline ends. CDR1 is SGHTA and CDR2 is FQGNSA in the germline V gene. This CDR3 reads CASSSTGLSNQPQHF. The CDR3 coding sequence is TGTGCCAGCAGCTCGACAGGTCTTAGCAATCAGCCCCAGCATTTT. The whole variable domain, remainder taken from reference TRBV7-2 and TRBJ1-5, is GAGVSQSPSNKVTEKGKDVELRCDPISGHTALYWYRQSLGQGLEFLIYFQGNSAPDKSGLPSDRFSAERTGGSVSTLTIQRTQQEDSAVYLCASSSTGLSNQPQHFGDGTRLSIL.

This clonotype has only one observation. This chain connects TRBV15 to TRBJ2-1; 9 positions agree with TRBD2. The J call may be incorrect, as the DNA end agrees better with TRBJ2-7. Germline-derived CDR1 and CDR2 are LNHNV and YYDKDF (reference sequence). CDR3 length: 15 amino acids. The CDR3: CATSGATSGYNEQYF. The CDR3 nucleotides are TGTGCCACCAGCGGCGCGACTAGCGGTTACAATGAGCAGTACTTC.

This chain uses TRBV7-2 with TRBJ2-7, with TRBD1 identical over 10 bases. The J call may be wrong; the DNA end is better matched by TRBJ2-5. The CDR3 is 16 amino acids. Germline CDR1 SGHTA, CDR2 FQGNSA. The CDR3 sequence: CASSSRTGGIWETQYF. CDR3 nucleotide sequence: TGTGCCAGCAGCTCAAGGACAGGGGGAATTTGGGAGACCCAGTACTTC.

This chain joins TRBV4-1 and TRBJ2-7; TRBD1 matches at 9 bases. In germline, CDR1 is MGHRA, CDR2 YSYEKL. Trimming removed 5 bases from V and 2 bases from J; junction bases left unmatched: 7. The CDR3 contains 15 residues. The CDR3 coding sequence is TGCGCCAGCAGCGTCTCGGGGACAGGGACCTACGAGCAGTACTTC. Translating it yields CASSVSGTGTYEQYF.

The chain carries TRBV7-2 and TRBJ2-5; 11 nucleotides align to TRBD2. V shed 4 bases and J 0 bases; nucleotides not matched to a gene: 7. This CDR3 is built from 17 residues. Germline-derived CDR1 and CDR2 are SGHTA and FQGNSA. In DNA, the CDR3 is TGTGCCAGCAGCTCGTTAGCGGGAGGGACTGACCAAGAGACCCAGTACTTC. As protein: CASSSLAGGTDQETQYF.